The 10 T cell receptor beta chains presented below share a single source sample, sequenced in a study of molecular identifiers for immune sequencing clone quantification. TCRdb re-derived calls from the PCR reads in MiXCR, one entry per CDR3 protein. Of fewer than 70,000 distinct CDR3 sequences listed, around 18% are singletons. Material: naive CD8+ T cells from blood, with Jurkat cell RNA spiked in. Subset: FACS-sorted CD8+CD4-CCR7+CD45RA+ naive T cells. Receptors originate from a human donor in good health. Some libraries in this study had Jurkat cell RNA spiked in.

This clonotype has a count of ten or more. This chain uses TRBV27 with TRBJ2-1, with 12 bases that match TRBD2. The CDR3 runs 16 residues. The V and J ends lost 5 bases and 6 bases, in that order; junction bases with no gene match: 8. CDR1 is MNHEY, CDR2 SMNVEV, per germline (reference sequence). CDR3 residues: CASSTSSGRAVNEQFF. The CDR3 DNA follows: TGTGCCAGCAGTACTTCTAGCGGGAGGGCGGTCAATGAGCAGTTCTTC.

In this sample, this clonotype turned up many times. J is TRBJ1-1 and V is TRBV6-4; D perhaps matches TRBD1 (5 bases). Trimming removed 0 bases from V and 2 bases from J, with 10 bases in between. The germline V gene encodes CDR1 MRHNA and CDR2 SNTAGT. The CDR3 is 15 residues long. CDR3 sequence (DNA): TGTGCCAGCAGTGACTCGACAGAAGCTAACACTGAAGCTTTCTTT. It codes for CASSDSTEANTEAFF.

This clonotype was detected a few times. The chain has TRBV28 and TRBJ2-7; 8 nucleotides agree with TRBD1. This CDR3 is 15 amino acids long. Trimming cost V 6 bases and J 2 bases; bases outside gene matches: 9. Germline loops: CDR1 MDHEN, CDR2 SYDVKM. This CDR3 is CASRYRDRQAYEQYF. CDR3 DNA: TGTGCCAGCAGGTACCGGGACAGGCAAGCCTACGAGCAGTACTTC. The full variable domain, completed using reference TRBV28 and TRBJ2-7, is DVKVTQSSRYLVKRTGEKVFLECVQDMDHENMFWYRQDPGLGLRLIYFSYDVKMKEKGDIPEGYSVSREKKERFSLILESASTNQTSMYLCASRYRDRQAYEQYFGPGTRLTVT.

This clonotype appeared many times. The chain carries TRBV7-8 and TRBJ2-3, with 13 bases matching TRBD2. Per germline, CDR1 SGHVS and CDR2 FQNEAQ. The CDR3 is 17 amino acids. V shed 2 bases and J 5 bases; nucleotides not matched to a gene: 7. For the CDR3, the DNA is TGTGCCAGCAGCTTACAACTAGCGGGAGGGCCTGGAGATACGCAGTATTTT. Translating it yields CASSLQLAGGPGDTQYF. Looking up the rest from reference TRBV7-8 and TRBJ2-3 gives the full variable domain: GAGVSQSPRYKVAKRGQDVALRCDPISGHVSLFWYQQALGQGPEFLTYFQNEAQLDKSGLPSDRFFAERPEGSVSTLKIQRTQQEDSAVYLCASSLQLAGGPGDTQYFGPGTRLTVL.

In this sample, this clonotype turned up many times. The rearrangement joins TRBV13 to TRBJ2-3; 9 bases are a match to TRBD2. Germline CDR1 is PRHDT and CDR2 is FYEKMQ (reference sequence). This CDR3 is built from 16 residues. The V gene end was trimmed by 4 bases and the J gene end by 4 bases; junction bases not matched to a gene: 9. CDR3 amino acids: CASSWGAGGPPDTQYF. The CDR3 nucleotides read TGTGCCAGCAGCTGGGGCGCGGGAGGGCCCCCAGATACGCAGTATTTT.

This clonotype was seen many times. This chain uses TRBV20-1 with TRBJ1-4, with D unclear. Germline lookup yields CDR1 DFQATT and CDR2 SNEGSKA (reference sequence). The ends were cut back, 5 bases at V and 2 bases at J, with 9 bases in the middle. This CDR3 has 13 amino acids. CDR3 amino acids: CSAPGTTNEKLFF. The CDR3 bases are TGCAGTGCTCCGGGAACTACTAATGAAAAACTGTTTTTT.

This clonotype was seen ten or more times. The chain joins TRBV28 to TRBJ2-7; D is possibly TRBD2 (6 bases). Germline CDR1 reads MDHEN; CDR2 reads SYDVKM. The CDR3 has 14 amino acids. The V gene lost 7 bases and the J gene lost 6 bases, with 19 bases spanning the gap. The CDR3 DNA sequence: TGTGCCAGCATTGGACGCGACCCGGGGGTCGAGCAGTACTTC. Translating gives CASIGRDPGVEQYF.

This clonotype was observed many times. The chain has TRBV14 and TRBJ2-5, with 7 bases fitting TRBD2. The V and J ends lost 10 bases and 1 base, in that order; junction bases with no gene match: 6. Germline CDR1 and CDR2: SGHDN and FVKESK. CDR3 length equals 13 residues. In DNA, the CDR3 is TGTGCCACCCGGTCTAGCGGCCAAGAGACCCAGTACTTC. It yields the protein CATRSSGQETQYF. The variable domain in full, completed from reference TRBV14 and TRBJ2-5, reads EAGVTQFPSHSVIEKGQTVTLRCDPISGHDNLYWYRRVMGKEIKFLLHFVKESKQDESGMPNNRFLAERTGGTYSTLKVQPAELEDSGVYFCATRSSGQETQYFGPGTRLLVL.

This clonotype came up a few times. The rearrangement joins TRBV18 to TRBJ1-4, with unresolved D. Looked up from germline, CDR1 is KGHSH and CDR2 is LQKENI. With 3 bases removed from V and 0 bases from J, the gap between germline ends came to 17 bases. CDR3 length equals 18 residues. The CDR3 DNA reads as TGTGCCAGCTCACCGTTCGGGTTCTTGGCTGCAACTAATGAAAAACTGTTTTTT. Encoded protein: CASSPFGFLAATNEKLFF.

This clonotype was picked up many times. The rearrangement links TRBV6-5 to TRBJ2-7; D remains unclear. V was trimmed by 5 bases and J by 3 bases, leaving 11 bases between them. Germline values: CDR1 MNHEY, CDR2 SVGAGI. The CDR3 totals 13 residues. The CDR3 DNA is TGTGCCAGCAGTCCCCGCGAGGTCTACGAGCAGTACTTC. Translating gives CASSPREVYEQYF.